Listed here is a single T cell receptor (beta chain). Its antigen is unknown. No clone much larger than this one lies a single base away; base qualities are absent. The intended sense of this specimen's time point label: cycle 1 day 1 (C1D1), immediately before nivolumab initiation. Relapse after autologous stem cell transplantation had occurred in all trial patients, and cohorts A, B and C were distinguished by prior brentuximab vedotin exposure. The trial cohort was composed of over 50 patients with relapsed/refractory classical Hodgkin lymphoma, for whom complete response, partial response or progressive disease was recorded as best overall response. Trial patients were treated with single-agent nivolumab in the multi-cohort phase II CheckMate 205 trial. An independent review committee assessed best overall response by applying the 2007 International Working Group response criteria. Trial PBMCs were obtained immediately prior to nivolumab initiation (C1D1) and on therapy at cycle 2 day 1 and cycle 4 day 1. Peripheral blood was collected in 8 mL Vacutainer Cell Preparation Tubes, from which PBMCs were isolated by centrifugation and then cryopreserved.

These data belong to a study of PD-1 blockade in classical Hodgkin lymphoma (TCRdb year 2020). Regarding the complete study: Nivolumab dosing was 3 mg/kg intravenously every 2 weeks, continuing until either disease progression or unacceptable toxicity. To define a peripheral blood immune signature of response to PD-1 blockade in classical Hodgkin lymphoma, the study combined TCR beta sequencing with CyTOF. The investigation overall reported the following: Baseline TCR diversity was reported as lower in newly diagnosed patients than in healthy donors, and lower still in relapsed/refractory patients. Only a single clinical trial cohort was studied, and what caused the repertoire differences, possibly disease activity or prior therapy, remained undefined. Among trial patients, those achieving complete response had baseline diversity similar to that of newly diagnosed patients, while diversity was significantly lower in partial responders and progressors. CD4+ but not CD8+ TCR diversity rose significantly by C4D1 (p=0.0027 vs p=0.16), most apparent in complete responders (p=0.02). Patients starting nivolumab less than 1 year after ASCT had lower diversity and were excluded from later analyses to avoid confounding by immune reconstitution.

The Qiagen DNeasy kit was used to extract genomic DNA from unsorted PBMCs and from the negatively selected CD4+ and CD8+ fractions. TCR beta CDR3 regions were subjected to amplification by immunoSEQ multiplex PCR with primers that anneal to V and J segments. Amplification bias was minimized using a synthetic immune receptor repertoire, and residual bias was removed computationally after sequencing. The paper's data handling went like this. Custom Python scripts were used to quantify repertoire diversity as the Shannon entropy index. Unsorted, CD4+ and CD8+ repertoires were analyzed separately, except in combined analyses where CD4+ and CD8+ sequences were merged in silico. A clone was considered expanded if an increase in frequency of at least 2-fold after treatment relative to C1D1 was found, and a pseudocount of 0.5 was applied to clones undetected at baseline. Clones with 0 or 1 copy at C1D1 were classified as singleton clones, and clones with 2 or more copies were classified as non-singleton clones. Clones expanded in unsorted samples were labelled as CD4+, CD8+ or unknown by matching protein sequences in sorted samples from the same patient. Wilcoxon tests on paired samples were used to test diversity changes from C1D1 to C4D1. TCRdb mirrors the immuneACCESS table, restricted to in-frame sequences. Some clones are absent from its copies; in checked studies, under half trace to an unresolved V gene, and the reason for the others is unknown. V and J calls and clone size are those listed in that table; D and trimming were worked out from the DNA. Present in this sample are tens of thousands of clones, about nine tenths of which were seen just once. Roughly 9.1% of the sample is held by the ten biggest clonotypes.

Sequenced material: peripheral blood mononuclear cells (PBMCs), taken at baseline. The clonotype originates from a human donor with classical Hodgkin lymphoma.

The sequenced DNA is TGCGCCAGCAGCTTGCCCGGGCCGAACACTGAAGCTTTCTTT. This yields the protein CASSLPGPNTEAFF. The chain employs TRBV5-1 and TRBJ1-1; too little of a D gene remains to name it. V and J lose 1 base and 1 base, and a span of 8 bases separates them. CDR1 and CDR2 are drawn from the germline V gene: SGHRS, YFSETQ. The CDR3 has 14 amino acids, counting the end cysteine and phenylalanine. This entry keeps only the CDR3 DNA: 42 bases, framed from base 1.